This T cell receptor (beta chain) was profiled in a study of PD-L1 blockade in urothelial cancer. Study as a whole: Patients went on atezolizumab in about 2014, receiving 1,200 mg intravenously every 3 weeks. Blood drawn 3 weeks (second dose) and 6 weeks after treatment start was analyzed.

Per germline, CDR1 SGDLS and CDR2 YYNGEE. Trimming took off 0 bases at V and 5 bases at J, with 18 bases between the two ends. This CDR3 region has 16 residues. Indicated time point: peripheral blood 6 weeks after treatment start. Locally advanced or metastatic urothelial carcinoma affected the patients. Sequencing used immunoSEQ multiplex PCR; TCRdb keeps in-frame clones, though not all of them. The sample shows 48,000 or so clones, roughly 80% of them seen only once. This TCR came from a man between 65 and 79 years old with urothelial cancer. The sample here was PBMCs, taken around atezolizumab (anti-PD-L1) treatment. This chain connects TRBV9 to TRBJ2-7, with TRBD2 as a possible D gene (5 bases). In DNA form, the CDR3 reads TGTGCCAGCAGCGTAGGGGTAGGGAACGGGATCGACGAGCAGTACTTC. This translates into CASSVGVGNGIDEQYF.